The text below deals with one TCR beta chain. These data belong to a study of blood T cell repertoires in COVID-19. Study-wide background: Whether acute or convalescent, the COVID-19 samples came from the United States, Italy and Spain. PBMCs, B-cell-depleted T cells, or T cells provided the cDNA or gDNA that made up the material.

Authors' processing steps: Estimated nucleated cell counts came from reference gene primer amplification. Profiling relied on immunoSEQ multiplex PCR, and the TCRdb table lists in-frame clones only, not all of them. V and J calls and clone size are as listed in that table; D and trimming were resolved from the DNA. Of 350,000 to 450,000 clones listed, approximately 81% were seen once; the top ten hold approximately 3.7%. This TCR was sampled from a woman aged 18-35 years with acute or convalescent COVID-19. Input material: peripheral blood.

CDR3 residues: CASSYPRADEQYF. CDR3 coding DNA: TGTGCCAGCAGTTATCCGAGGGCGGACGAGCAGTACTTC. This chain links TRBV11-2 with TRBJ2-7, with D possibly matching TRBD2 (5 bases). CDR1 is SGHAT and CDR2 is FQNNGV in the germline V gene. Trimming shortened V by 6 bases and J by 5 bases, and 14 bases separated the two germline ends. The CDR3 is 13 residues long.